The 15 T cell receptor beta chains presented below share a single source sample, sequenced in a study of blood T cell repertoires in COVID-19. Clones were read by immunoSEQ multiplex PCR, and TCRdb kept only the in-frame ones, dropping some. The sample lists around 100,000 clones; about 80% were seen once. Sequencing was done on a sample of peripheral blood. Every receptor here comes from a man aged 65 to 85 with active or convalescent COVID-19.

The sample holds one count of this clone. The chain couples TRBV7-6 to TRBJ1-6, with 8 nucleotides matching TRBD1. The ends lost 4 bases at V and 6 bases at J; junction bases unmatched: 5. The CDR3 runs to 15 residues. Germline values: CDR1 SGHVS, CDR2 FNYEAQ. The CDR3 here is CASSSYRGTNSPLHF. CDR3 coding DNA: TGTGCCAGCAGCTCGTACAGGGGGACTAATTCACCCCTCCACTTT.

The V and J genes are TRBV28 and TRBJ1-5, with 8 nucleotides matching TRBD1. The J segment lost 2 bases and the V segment lost 6 bases, leaving 9 bases of the junction unmatched. The CDR3 has 16 residues. Germline values: CDR1 MDHEN, CDR2 SYDVKM. The CDR3, as DNA: TGTGCCAGCAGCCTGAACAGGGGGTCTGGCAATCAGCCCCAGCATTTT. Its protein is CASSLNRGSGNQPQHF.

The chain has TRBV30 and TRBJ2-4, with 7 bases lining up with TRBD2. V lost 6 bases, J lost 4 bases, and 9 bases stayed unmatched. The CDR3 runs to 14 residues. Germline-derived CDR1 and CDR2 are GTSNPN and SVGIG (reference sequence). CDR3 sequence: CACSRDYPKNIQYF. The CDR3 DNA follows: TGTGCCTGTTCCCGGGACTACCCAAAAAACATTCAGTACTTC.

This clone came up a few times. The rearrangement uses TRBV30 and TRBJ1-4; perhaps TRBD1 as D (5 bases). The CDR3 extends over 15 amino acids. Trimming took 1 base from V and 3 from J, leaving 12 bases between them. Germline CDR1 and CDR2: GTSNPN and SVGIG (reference sequence). For the CDR3, the DNA is TGTGCCTGGAGTGCGGGGGTAACACCTAATGAAAAACTGTTTTTT. Amino acid sequence: CAWSAGVTPNEKLFF. Full variable domain (missing parts from reference TRBV30 and TRBJ1-4): SQTIHQWPATLVQPVGSPLSLECTVEGTSNPNLYWYRQAAGRGLQLLFYSVGIGQISSEVPQNLSASRPQDRQFILSSKKLLLSDSGFYLCAWSAGVTPNEKLFFGSGTQLSVL.

The table lists this clone with many counts. V gene TRBV7-2 combines with J gene TRBJ2-7; 13 bases match TRBD2. Trimming took 4 bases from V and 5 from J; bases not matched to a gene: 8. The CDR3 extends over 16 amino acids. Germline values: CDR1 SGHTA, CDR2 FQGNSA. The CDR3 is CASSSGLAGALDEQYF. Here the CDR3 DNA reads TGTGCCAGCAGCTCAGGACTAGCGGGAGCCCTAGACGAGCAGTACTTC.

This clone showed up just once. The chain carries TRBV4-1 and TRBJ2-3; 9 bases align to TRBD1. Germline CDR1 and CDR2: MGHRA and YSYEKL. The CDR3 runs 15 residues. J lost 1 base, V lost 5 bases, and 4 bases had no gene match. As DNA, the CDR3 is TGCGCCAGCAGCGACAGGGACAGGGGCACAGATACGCAGTATTTT. It codes for CASSDRDRGTDTQYF.

The rearrangement uses TRBV27 and TRBJ1-2, with D unclear. The CDR3 spans 12 residues. Germline V gives CDR1 MNHEY, CDR2 SMNVEV (reference sequence). The V gene lost 4 bases and the J gene lost 8 bases, with 11 bases spanning the gap. In nucleotides, the CDR3 is TGTGCCAGCAGTTCCAGGACTGGGGGCTACACCTTC. Translating gives CASSSRTGGYTF.

This chain joins TRBV19 and TRBJ2-7, with 8 nucleotides matching TRBD1. This CDR3 has 14 amino acids. The V and J ends lost 8 bases and 5 bases, in that order; junction bases with no gene match: 11. Germline CDR1 LNHDA, CDR2 SQIVND (reference sequence). CDR3 sequence: CASSTGDRPHEQYF. The CDR3 DNA follows: TGTGCCAGTTCAACCGGGGACAGGCCCCACGAGCAGTACTTC.

This clone was counted only a few times. The chain joins TRBV5-1 to TRBJ1-3; D gene uncertain. This CDR3 spans 15 amino acids. CDR1 SGHRS and CDR2 YFSETQ come from the germline V gene. Trimming shortened V by 4 bases and J by 0 bases, and 11 bases separated the two germline ends. CDR3 amino acids: CASSDPGFSGNTIYF. DNA for the CDR3: TGCGCCAGCAGCGACCCAGGATTCTCTGGAAACACCATATATTTT. Complete variable domain (other parts from reference TRBV5-1 and TRBJ1-3): KAGVTQTPRYLIKTRGQQVTLSCSPISGHRSVSWYQQTPGQGLQFLFEYFSETQRNKGNFPGRFSGRQFSNSRSEMNVSTLELGDSALYLCASSDPGFSGNTIYFGEGSWLTVV.

The chain couples TRBV11-3 to TRBJ2-3; 7 nucleotides match TRBD2. The CDR3 sequence is 16 residues long. V gave up 5 bases and J gave up 2 bases; unmatched junction bases: 10. Per germline, CDR1 SGHNT and CDR2 YENEEA. The CDR3 sequence: CASSRGRAGFTDTQYF. The CDR3 DNA follows: TGTGCCAGCAGCCGTGGGAGGGCCGGGTTCACAGATACGCAGTATTTT.

Only one count was recorded for this clone. The chain links TRBV9 to TRBJ2-1, with D possibly TRBD2 on 5 matching bases. This CDR3 has 13 residues. Germline V CDR1 and CDR2: SGDLS, YYNGEE. V shed 0 bases and J shed 6 bases, with 7 bases lying between them. DNA for the CDR3: TGTGCCAGCAGCGTAGGAGGGCCCAATGAGCAGTTCTTC. This codes for CASSVGGPNEQFF.

This clone has more than one count but fewer than ten. This chain uses TRBV18 with TRBJ1-4, with 8 bases lining up with TRBD1. Germline V gene data show CDR1 as KGHSH and CDR2 as LQKENI. CDR3 length: 16 residues. V dropped 2 bases and J dropped 8; count of bases not matched to a gene: 10. This CDR3 is CASSPMPQGAGEKLFF. DNA of the CDR3: TGTGCCAGCTCACCAATGCCTCAGGGGGCCGGGGAAAAACTGTTTTTT.

The CDR3 spells CASSLRQGNTIYF. CDR3 DNA sequence: TGTGCCAGCAGTTTAAGACAAGGAAACACCATATATTTT. This chain connects TRBV28 to TRBJ1-3, with D unclear. CDR1 is MDHEN, CDR2 SYDVKM, per germline. Trimming took off 2 bases at V and 4 bases at J, with 6 bases between the two ends. The CDR3 sequence is 13 residues long.

This chain links TRBV5-3 with TRBJ1-5; the D gene is possibly TRBD1 (5 bases). TRBV5-3 is known as an ORF, though its function is uncertain. This CDR3 is built from 14 residues. Trimming took 4 bases from V and 4 from J, leaving 12 bases between them. CDR3 protein: CARSLSKGNQPQHF. The DNA of the CDR3 is TGTGCCAGAAGCCTCTCGAAGGGGAATCAGCCCCAGCATTTT.

The V and J genes are TRBV9 and TRBJ1-2; possible D gene TRBD1, 5 bases. Trimming pared 0 bases from V and 6 bases from J, leaving 21 bases between. CDR3 length: 17 amino acids. Germline CDR1 reads SGDLS; CDR2 reads YYNGEE. For the CDR3, the DNA is TGTGCCAGCAGCGTAGCTGAAAGGGGAATATTGGGTAATGGCTACACCTTC. It yields the protein CASSVAERGILGNGYTF.